These 17 T cell receptor beta chains originate from one sample sequenced in a study of PD-L1 blockade in urothelial cancer. Sequenced by immunoSEQ multiplex PCR; TCRdb stores in-frame clones only, minus some. The repertoire has 50,000 to 60,000 clones, just over 85% of them found once; the top ten carry 2.5% to 3%. The input for sequencing was PBMCs, taken around atezolizumab (anti-PD-L1) treatment. The receptors were gathered from a man in his fifties with urothelial cancer.

The chain couples TRBV7-4 to TRBJ1-2; TRBD1 is a possible D gene (6 bases). CDR3 length: 18 amino acids. Germline loops: CDR1 SGHVT, CDR2 SQSDAQ. Between the trimmed V and J ends, which lost 2 bases and 4 bases, there was a span of 23 bases. This CDR3 is CASSLWGTHFRGTYGYTF. The CDR3 DNA follows: TGTGCCAGCAGCTTATGGGGGACACATTTCAGAGGTACCTATGGCTACACCTTC.

The CDR3 region is CAWKKDRGGEQYF. In DNA form, the CDR3 reads TGTGCCTGGAAAAAAGACAGGGGCGGAGAGCAGTACTTC. This chain uses TRBV30 with TRBJ2-7; 8 bases map to TRBD1. The CDR3 has 13 amino acids. V trimming: 4 bases; J trimming: 7 bases; junction bases outside the gene matches: 9. The germline gives CDR1 GTSNPN, CDR2 SVGIG (reference sequence).

This clone was observed once. The chain combines TRBV18 with TRBJ2-1, with a tentative D call TRBD1 (5 bases). Trimming removed 0 bases from V and 4 bases from J, with 10 bases in between. Germline loops: CDR1 KGHSH, CDR2 LQKENI. There are 15 residues in the CDR3. The CDR3 coding sequence is TGTGCCAGCTCACCACCGAGACAGCCTTACAATGAGCAGTTCTTC. This encodes CASSPPRQPYNEQFF.

The DNA of the CDR3 is TGCGCCAGCAGCTTGGGTACCGGACATCGCACAGATACGCAGTATTTT. Protein: CASSLGTGHRTDTQYF. The J gene is TRBJ2-3, the V gene TRBV5-1; the D gene is possibly TRBD1 (5 bases). There are 16 residues in the CDR3. V was trimmed by 0 bases and J by 1 base, leaving 12 bases between them. CDR1 SGHRS and CDR2 YFSETQ come from the germline V gene.

V usage is TRBV14 and J usage is TRBJ2-7; 7 nucleotides match TRBD2. CDR1 SGHDN and CDR2 FVKESK come from the germline V gene. The CDR3 covers 15 residues. Unmatched junction bases numbered 13, after V lost 4 bases and J lost 7 bases. CDR3 sequence: CASSPQAGPREEQYF. In DNA form, the CDR3 reads TGTGCCAGCAGCCCTCAAGCGGGGCCGAGGGAGGAGCAGTACTTC.

The J gene is TRBJ2-2, the V gene TRBV9, with 11 bases that match TRBD2. After removal of 0 bases from V and 6 bases from J, the junction contained 4 bases not matched to a gene. This CDR3 contains 16 residues. Germline loops: CDR1 SGDLS, CDR2 YYNGEE. The CDR3 DNA follows: TGTGCCAGCAGCGTAGGGACTAGCGGGTCCCCCGGGGAGCTGTTTTTT. Translated, it gives CASSVGTSGSPGELFF.

The chain uses TRBV6-1 and TRBJ1-4, with D perhaps matching TRBD1 (5 bases). With 6 bases removed from V and 7 bases from J, the gap between germline ends came to 18 bases. Germline V gene lookup returns CDR1 MNHNS and CDR2 SASEGT. The CDR3 loop spans 15 amino acids. This CDR3 is CASSPWGQTSEKLFF. CDR3 coding DNA: TGTGCCAGCAGCCCCTGGGGCCAGACCAGTGAAAAACTGTTTTTT.

The J gene is TRBJ2-7, the V gene TRBV5-8; no firm D call. The germline V gene encodes CDR1 SGHTS and CDR2 YDEGEE. The CDR3 extends over 16 amino acids. The V end was cut by 6 bases, the J end by 0 bases, with 19 bases between. This CDR3 is CASTFIRLSPSYEQYF. CDR3 DNA: TGTGCCAGCACCTTCATCAGGCTATCCCCCTCCTACGAGCAGTACTTC. The full variable domain, completed using reference TRBV5-8 and TRBJ2-7, is EAGVTQSPTHLIKTRGQQATLRCSPISGHTSVYWYQQALGLGLQFLLWYDEGEERNRGNFPPRFSGRQFPNYSSELNVNALELEDSALYLCASTFIRLSPSYEQYFGPGTRLTVT.

The chain carries TRBV7-9 and TRBJ2-5, with TRBD1 matching over 7 bases. The CDR3 consists of 15 residues. Germline CDR1 is SEHNR and CDR2 is FQNEAQ (reference sequence). V was pared by 1 base and J by 2 bases, with 4 bases of the junction left unmatched. In nucleotides, the CDR3 is TGTGCCAGCAGCTTAGGAGACAGGGCTCAAGAGACCCAGTACTTC. Its protein product is CASSLGDRAQETQYF.

The V and J genes are TRBV19 and TRBJ1-5; 9 bases are a match to TRBD1. This CDR3 region has 19 residues. The germline V gene encodes CDR1 LNHDA and CDR2 SQIVND (reference sequence). The ends lost 5 bases at V and 0 bases at J; junction bases unmatched: 14. CDR3 in DNA: TGTGCCAGTAGTGCCTCCGGGACAGGGTCTCGCAATAGCAATCAGCCCCAGCATTTT. Translated, it gives CASSASGTGSRNSNQPQHF.

The V and J genes are TRBV28 and TRBJ2-1; D may be TRBD2 (7 bases). This CDR3 has 15 amino acids. Germline-derived CDR1 and CDR2 are MDHEN and SYDVKM. V lost 0 bases, J lost 5 bases, and 11 bases lay in between. DNA of the CDR3: TGTGCCAGCAGTTTATGGGGGGGGCAGGACAATGAGCAGTTCTTC. It encodes CASSLWGGQDNEQFF.

The chain combines TRBV30 with TRBJ1-1; unclear D gene. The CDR3 extends over 15 amino acids. V was trimmed by 8 bases and J by 7 bases, leaving 26 bases between them. Germline V gene sequence: CDR1 GTSNPN, CDR2 SVGIG (reference sequence). The CDR3 sequence is CARGSPPADAREAFF. In nucleotides, the CDR3 is TGTGCCAGAGGGTCCCCCCCGGCAGATGCCCGTGAAGCTTTCTTT.

This chain links TRBV7-6 with TRBJ2-3, with 12 bases aligning to TRBD1. The V segment lost 4 bases and the J segment 4 bases; nucleotides outside the gene matches: 9. The CDR3 totals 17 residues. CDR1 is SGHVS, CDR2 FNYEAQ, per germline. The CDR3 reads CASSWVPGQGAADTQYF. For the CDR3, the DNA is TGTGCCAGCAGCTGGGTACCGGGACAGGGGGCGGCAGATACGCAGTATTTT.

V usage is TRBV19 and J usage is TRBJ1-5, with D hard to call. Trimming cost V 6 bases and J 3 bases, with 15 bases left between them. This CDR3 has 15 amino acids. CDR1 LNHDA and CDR2 SQIVND come from the germline V gene (reference sequence). This CDR3 is CASSPFRGDNQPQHF. The CDR3 nucleotides are TGTGCCAGTAGCCCCTTCCGCGGTGACAATCAGCCCCAGCATTTT.

The chain couples TRBV5-5 to TRBJ1-1; TRBD1 agrees at 11 bases. J gave up 4 bases and V 4 bases, and 9 bases lay outside the gene matches. Germline CDR1 SGHKS, CDR2 YYEKEE (reference sequence). The CDR3 runs to 16 residues. The CDR3 DNA reads TGTGCCAGCAGCCCCCGGACAGGGGGCGATTTCACTGAAGCTTTCTTT. This gives the protein CASSPRTGGDFTEAFF.

The V call is TRBV2, the J call TRBJ1-1, with TRBD1 identical over 7 bases. Looked up from germline, CDR1 is SNHLY and CDR2 is FYNNEI. Losses at the gene ends were 7 bases for V and 4 bases for J; bases not matched to a gene: 6. This CDR3 contains 13 residues. The CDR3 DNA reads TGTGCCAGCACCCGACAGGGCCGCACTGAAGCTTTCTTT. This codes for CASTRQGRTEAFF.

This chain links TRBV14 with TRBJ2-6; 8 bases line up with TRBD2. Germline V gene lookup returns CDR1 SGHDN and CDR2 FVKESK. The V and J ends lost 1 base and 0 bases, in that order; junction bases with no gene match: 8. The CDR3 is made up of 19 amino acids. DNA of the CDR3: TGTGCCAGCAGCCAAGGGATCAGTAGCGGGATCTCTGGGGCCAACGTCCTGACTTTC. Amino acid sequence: CASSQGISSGISGANVLTF.